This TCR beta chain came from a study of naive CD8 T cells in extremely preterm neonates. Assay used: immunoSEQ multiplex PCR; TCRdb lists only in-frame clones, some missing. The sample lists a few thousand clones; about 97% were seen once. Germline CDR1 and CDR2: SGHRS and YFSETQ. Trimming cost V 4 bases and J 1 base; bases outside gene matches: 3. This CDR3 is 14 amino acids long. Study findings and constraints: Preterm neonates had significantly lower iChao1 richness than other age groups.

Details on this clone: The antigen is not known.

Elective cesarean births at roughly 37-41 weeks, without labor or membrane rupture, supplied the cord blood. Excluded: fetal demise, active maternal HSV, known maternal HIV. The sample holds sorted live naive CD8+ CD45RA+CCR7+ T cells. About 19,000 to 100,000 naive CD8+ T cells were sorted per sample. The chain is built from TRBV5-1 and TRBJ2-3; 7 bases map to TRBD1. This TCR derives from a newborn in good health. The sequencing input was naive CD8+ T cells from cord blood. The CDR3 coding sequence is TGCGCCAGCAGCCCCGGACAGGGCACAGATACGCAGTATTTT. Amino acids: CASSPGQGTDTQYF. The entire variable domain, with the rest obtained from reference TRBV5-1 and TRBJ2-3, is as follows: KAGVTQTPRYLIKTRGQQVTLSCSPISGHRSVSWYQQTPGQGLQFLFEYFSETQRNKGNFPGRFSGRQFSNSRSEMNVSTLELGDSALYLCASSPGQGTDTQYFGPGTRLTVL.